This T cell receptor (beta chain) was observed in a study of naive and memory T cell subsets. Points from the study as a whole: No ground truth validated the naive and memory repertoire findings. Clonotypes are single alpha or beta chains, not paired receptors. Naive repertoires, especially CD8, held a few larger clonotypes, possibly memory cells re-expressing CD45RA.

The beta constant-region primer was an equimolar mix of two oligonucleotides covering TRBC1 and TRBC2. The ligated cDNA underwent four PCR rounds using SP2 and nested alpha and beta constant-region primers. TCRdb analysed the UMI-ligation and nested PCR reads with MiXCR anew, one entry per CDR3 protein. The table records 99,000 or so distinct CDR3 sequences, about 14% of them present only once. The germline gives CDR1 LGHNA, CDR2 YSLEER. There are 13 residues in the CDR3. Trimming removed 3 bases from V and 3 bases from J; junction bases left unmatched: 0. Notes on this clonotype: Its cognate antigen is unknown.

This sequence joins TRBV4-3 and TRBJ2-3, with 7 nucleotides matching TRBD2. The sample was naive CD8+ T cells from blood. The sequence derives from a human donor in good health. The CDR3 nucleotides are TGCGCCAGCAGCCACGGGGGGACAGATACGCAGTATTTT. Amino acids: CASSHGGTDTQYF.